This TCR beta chain was captured in a study of blood T cell repertoires in COVID-19. On the study more broadly: Some COVID-19 samples were acute and others convalescent; all came from the United States, Italy and Spain. T cells, B-cell-depleted T cells, or PBMCs supplied cDNA or gDNA.

Trimming pared 1 base from V and 14 bases from J, leaving 12 bases between. The length of the CDR3 is 13 residues. Germline V gene lookup returns CDR1 SGHVS and CDR2 FQNEAQ. Authors' methods: Reference gene primer amplification in the assay estimated nucleated cell counts. Profiled with immunoSEQ multiplex PCR; TCRdb holds only in-frame clones, not every one. V, J and clone size are those of that table, while D and trimming were read from the DNA. Of about 50,000 clones listed, about 92% are singletons. The chain couples TRBV7-8 to TRBJ1-6, with D maybe TRBD1 (6 bases). This receptor was identified in a woman over 75 with acute or convalescent COVID-19. Sequenced material: peripheral blood. This CDR3 reads CASSLGSKGALHF. Written as DNA, the CDR3 is TGTGCCAGCAGCTTAGGCTCTAAGGGGGCCCTCCACTTT.